The TCR beta chain described here comes from a study of spatial heterogeneity in lung cancer. Study context: The donor group consisted of under 90 patients who had untreated, early-stage non-small cell lung cancer. Across the raw uncorrected reads, a unique TCR and UMI combination was observed, on average, more than ten times. Taken at a median of around 22 months after resection, follow-up PBMC samples underwent sequencing when available. Overall study results and limits: Relative to follow-up, resection was when ubiquitous expanded tumor TCRs appeared more in blood.

With respect to this clonotype: Its antigen is as yet unknown.

TCRdb re-called the 5' RACE reads with MiXCR, one entry per CDR3 protein. The sample has 45,000 to 65,000 distinct CDR3 sequences; roughly 7.4% are singletons. Time point noted: blood at routine non-recurrence follow-up after resection. Whole RNA, which was extracted from tumor, nontumor lung tissue or frozen PBMC, was sequenced without any cell sorting. V shed 3 bases and J 4 bases; nucleotides not matched to a gene: 6. The CDR3 consists of 14 residues. Germline loops: CDR1 SGHDT, CDR2 YYEEEE. Source: PBMCs, taken at follow-up. The chain carries TRBV5-6 and TRBJ1-2; 7 nucleotides match TRBD1. The clonotype originates from a female donor with early-stage non-small cell lung cancer. This CDR3 is CASSSVDRTYGYTF. The CDR3 bases are TGTGCCAGCAGCTCCGTGGACAGGACCTATGGCTACACCTTC.